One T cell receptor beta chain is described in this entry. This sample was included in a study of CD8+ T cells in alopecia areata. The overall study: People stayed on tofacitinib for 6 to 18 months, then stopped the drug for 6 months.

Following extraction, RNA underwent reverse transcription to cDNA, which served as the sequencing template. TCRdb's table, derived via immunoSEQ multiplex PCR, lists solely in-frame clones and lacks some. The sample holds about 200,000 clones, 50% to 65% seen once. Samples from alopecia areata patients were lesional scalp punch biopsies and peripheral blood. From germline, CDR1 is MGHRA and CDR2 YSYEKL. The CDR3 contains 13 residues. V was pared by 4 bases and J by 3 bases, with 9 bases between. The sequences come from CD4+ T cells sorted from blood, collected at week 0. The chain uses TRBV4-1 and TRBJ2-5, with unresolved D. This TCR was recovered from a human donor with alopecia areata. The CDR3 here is CASSPIYEETQYF. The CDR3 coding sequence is TGCGCCAGCAGCCCGATTTACGAAGAGACCCAGTACTTC.